The subject of this entry is one T cell receptor (beta chain). Antigen unknown. V dropped 6 bases and J dropped 8; count of bases not matched to a gene: 10. CDR1 MNHEY and CDR2 SMNVEV come from the germline V gene (reference sequence). The CDR3 length is 15 residues. This sample stems from a study of cytomegalovirus exposure and HLA in healthy donors. Overall study results and limits: Analyzed later, association rates of TCRs varied across HLA loci, with DRB1 most and HLA-C fewest. Across donors, most TCRs were seen rarely, yet some public ones were widespread. Previous analysis showed most TCR beta V segments were productive about 87% or about 30% of the time. A later analysis, which compared TCR beta chains of equal frequency, found the HLA-associated ones more clonally expanded.

Researchers ran the PCR with 60 Vbeta and 13 Jbeta primers. Using immunoSEQ multiplex PCR, the repertoire was profiled, and TCRdb retains in-frame clones only, with some absent. The sample consists of about 150,000 clones, 86% of them appearing once. Sequencing used PBMCs. The rearrangement uses TRBV27 and TRBJ1-4; 9 bases are shared with TRBD1. The sequence was collected from a woman between 18 and 29 years old in good health and CMV-seronegative. CDR3 nucleotide sequence: TGTGCCAGCAGCCCTGGGGACAGGGAGCGAGAAAAACTGTTTTTT. Translated, it gives CASSPGDREREKLFF.